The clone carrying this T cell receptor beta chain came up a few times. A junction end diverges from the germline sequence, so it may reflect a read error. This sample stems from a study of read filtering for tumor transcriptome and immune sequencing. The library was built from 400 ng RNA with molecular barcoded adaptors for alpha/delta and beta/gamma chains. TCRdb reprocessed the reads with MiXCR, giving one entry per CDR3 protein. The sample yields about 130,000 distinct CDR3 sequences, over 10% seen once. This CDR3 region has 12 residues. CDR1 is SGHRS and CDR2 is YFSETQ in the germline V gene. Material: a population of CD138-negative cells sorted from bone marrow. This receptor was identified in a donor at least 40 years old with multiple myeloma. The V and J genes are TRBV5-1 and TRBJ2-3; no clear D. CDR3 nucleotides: TGCGTCAGCAGCGAAACCACAGATACGCAGTATTTT. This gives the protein CVSSETTDTQYF.